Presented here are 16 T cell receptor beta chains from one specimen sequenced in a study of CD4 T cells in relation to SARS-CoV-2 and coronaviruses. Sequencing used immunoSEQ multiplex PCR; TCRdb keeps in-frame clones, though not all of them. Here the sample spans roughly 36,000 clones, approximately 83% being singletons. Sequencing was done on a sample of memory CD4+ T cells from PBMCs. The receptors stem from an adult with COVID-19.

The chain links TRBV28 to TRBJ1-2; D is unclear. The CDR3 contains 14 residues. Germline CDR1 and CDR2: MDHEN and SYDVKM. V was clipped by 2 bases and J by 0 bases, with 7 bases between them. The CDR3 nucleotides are TGTGCCAGCAGTTTAACAGTCTCTAACTATGGCTACACCTTC. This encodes CASSLTVSNYGYTF.

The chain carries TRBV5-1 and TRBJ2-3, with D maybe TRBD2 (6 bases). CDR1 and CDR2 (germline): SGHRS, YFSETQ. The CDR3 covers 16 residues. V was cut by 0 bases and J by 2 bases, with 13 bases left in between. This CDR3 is CASSLAVAEFTDTQYF. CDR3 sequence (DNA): TGCGCCAGCAGCTTGGCGGTAGCGGAGTTCACAGATACGCAGTATTTT.

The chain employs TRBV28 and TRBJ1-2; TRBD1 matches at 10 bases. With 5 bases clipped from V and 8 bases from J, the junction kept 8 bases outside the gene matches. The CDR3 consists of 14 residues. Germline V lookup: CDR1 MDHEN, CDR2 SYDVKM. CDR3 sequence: CASSKDRGQQGYTF. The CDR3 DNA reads TGTGCCAGCAGTAAAGACAGGGGGCAGCAGGGCTACACCTTC.

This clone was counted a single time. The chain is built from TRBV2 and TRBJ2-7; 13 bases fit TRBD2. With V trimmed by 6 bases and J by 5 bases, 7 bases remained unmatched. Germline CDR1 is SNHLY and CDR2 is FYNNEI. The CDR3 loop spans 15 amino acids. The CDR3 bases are TGTGCCAGCAGGAACGGACTAGCGGGAGTGGACGAGCAGTACTTC. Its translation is CASRNGLAGVDEQYF.

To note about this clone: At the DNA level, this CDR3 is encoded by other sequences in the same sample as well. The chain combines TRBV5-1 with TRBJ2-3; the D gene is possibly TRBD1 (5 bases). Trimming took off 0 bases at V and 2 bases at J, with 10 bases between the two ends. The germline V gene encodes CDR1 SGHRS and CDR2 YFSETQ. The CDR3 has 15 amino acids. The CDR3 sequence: CASSLEGAPTDTQYF. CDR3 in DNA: TGCGCCAGCAGCTTGGAAGGGGCCCCCACAGATACGCAGTATTTT.

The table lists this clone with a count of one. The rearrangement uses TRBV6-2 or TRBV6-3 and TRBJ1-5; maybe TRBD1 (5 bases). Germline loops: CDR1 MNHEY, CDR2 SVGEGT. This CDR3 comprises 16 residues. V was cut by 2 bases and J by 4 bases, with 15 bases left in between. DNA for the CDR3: TGTGCCAGCAGTTACCCAAGCAGGGTGGGAAATCAGCCCCAGCATTTT. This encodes CASSYPSRVGNQPQHF.

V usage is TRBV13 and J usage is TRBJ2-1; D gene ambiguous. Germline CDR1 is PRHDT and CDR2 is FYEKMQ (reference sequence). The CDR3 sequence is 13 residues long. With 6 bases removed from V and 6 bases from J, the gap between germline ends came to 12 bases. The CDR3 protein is CASRSRNGNEQFF. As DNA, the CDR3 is TGTGCCAGCAGGTCCCGGAACGGCAATGAGCAGTTCTTC.

For the CDR3, the DNA is TGTGCCAGCTACCCCGGACGGGGGTGGCCTGAAGCTTTCTTT. Translated, it gives CASYPGRGWPEAFF. V and J are TRBV18 and TRBJ1-1, with D possibly matching TRBD1 (5 bases). V lost 7 bases and J lost 6, with 18 bases in between. The CDR3 is 14 amino acids. Looked up from germline, CDR1 is KGHSH and CDR2 is LQKENI. The entire variable domain, with the rest obtained from reference TRBV18 and TRBJ1-1, is as follows: NAGVMQNPRHLVRRRGQEARLRCSPMKGHSHVYWYRQLPEEGLKFMVYLQKENIIDESGMPKERFSAEFPKEGPSILRIQQVVRGDSAAYFCASYPGRGWPEAFFGQGTRLTVV.

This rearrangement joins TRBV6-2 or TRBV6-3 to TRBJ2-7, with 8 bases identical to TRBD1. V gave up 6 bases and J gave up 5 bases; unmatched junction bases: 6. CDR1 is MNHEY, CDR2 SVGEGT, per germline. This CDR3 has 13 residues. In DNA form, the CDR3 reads TGTGCCAGCAGCCGAAACAGGGGGGACGAGCAGTACTTC. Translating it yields CASSRNRGDEQYF.

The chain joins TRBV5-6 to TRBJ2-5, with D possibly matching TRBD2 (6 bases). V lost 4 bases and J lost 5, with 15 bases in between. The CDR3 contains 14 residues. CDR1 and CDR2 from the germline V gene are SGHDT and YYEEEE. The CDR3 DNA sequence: TGTGCCAGCAGCCGCGGGACTCTGGGGGAGACCCAGTACTTC. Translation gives CASSRGTLGETQYF.

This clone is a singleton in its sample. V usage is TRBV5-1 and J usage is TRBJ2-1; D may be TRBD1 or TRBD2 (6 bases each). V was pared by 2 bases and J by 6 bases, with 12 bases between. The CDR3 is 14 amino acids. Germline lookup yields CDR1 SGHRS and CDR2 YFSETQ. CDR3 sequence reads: CASSFRGPSNEQFF. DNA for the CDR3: TGCGCCAGCAGCTTTCGGGGGCCAAGCAATGAGCAGTTCTTC.

This CDR3 reads CASSPGQLIDYGYTF. The CDR3 nucleotides read TGTGCCAGCAGCCCTGGACAGCTGATCGACTATGGCTACACCTTC. The chain links TRBV5-8 to TRBJ1-2, with D perhaps TRBD1 (6 bases). V was cut by 4 bases and J by 3 bases, with 16 bases left in between. Germline CDR1 and CDR2: SGHTS and YDEGEE. The CDR3 covers 15 residues. The complete variable domain, with remaining parts taken from reference TRBV5-8 and TRBJ1-2, reads EAGVTQSPTHLIKTRGQQATLRCSPISGHTSVYWYQQALGLGLQFLLWYDEGEERNRGNFPPRFSGRQFPNYSSELNVNALELEDSALYLCASSPGQLIDYGYTFGSGTRLTVV.

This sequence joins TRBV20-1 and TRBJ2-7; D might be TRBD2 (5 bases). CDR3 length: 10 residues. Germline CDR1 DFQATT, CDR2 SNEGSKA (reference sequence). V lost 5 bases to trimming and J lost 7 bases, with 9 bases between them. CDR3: CSASRGEQYF. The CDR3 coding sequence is TGCAGTGCTTCTCGGGGAGAGCAGTACTTC.

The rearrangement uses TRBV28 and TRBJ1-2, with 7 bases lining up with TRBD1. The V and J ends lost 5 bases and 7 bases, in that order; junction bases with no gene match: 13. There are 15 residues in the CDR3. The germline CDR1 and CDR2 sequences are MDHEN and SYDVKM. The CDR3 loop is CASSIGQAVGGGYTF. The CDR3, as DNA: TGTGCCAGCAGTATAGGACAGGCGGTCGGGGGTGGCTACACCTTC.

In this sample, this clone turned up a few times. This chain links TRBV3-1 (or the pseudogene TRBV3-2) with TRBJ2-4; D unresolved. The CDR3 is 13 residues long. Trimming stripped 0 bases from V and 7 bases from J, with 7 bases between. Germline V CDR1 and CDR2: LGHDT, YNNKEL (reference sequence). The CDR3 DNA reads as TGTGCCAGCAGCCAAGAACGTGGGAACATTCAGTACTTC. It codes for CASSQERGNIQYF.

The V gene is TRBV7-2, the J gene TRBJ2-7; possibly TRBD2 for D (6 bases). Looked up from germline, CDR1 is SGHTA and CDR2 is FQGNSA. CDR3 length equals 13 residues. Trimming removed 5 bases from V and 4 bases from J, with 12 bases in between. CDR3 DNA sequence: TGTGCCAGCAGCCGGGGACTCTTATACGAGCAGTACTTC. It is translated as CASSRGLLYEQYF.